What follows is one T cell receptor (beta chain) and its context. Its antigen is as yet unknown. The sample belongs to a study of OX40 agonist ivuxolimab in advanced cancers. Study overall: Patients were 82.7% male with ages roughly 20 to 90, mean about 65. Study-wide findings and caveats: It was not determined which antigens were specifically recognized by the peripheral T cells that had undergone clonal expansion. Averaging showed that CD8+ T cells had more expanded clones than CD4+ did.

Clones were read by immunoSEQ multiplex PCR, and TCRdb kept only the in-frame ones, dropping some. The table has more than 80,000 clones, about nine tenths seen once. Looked up from germline, CDR1 is SEHNR and CDR2 is FQNEAQ (reference sequence). CDR3 length: 16 amino acids. V lost 1 base and J 4 bases, leaving 13 bases between the germline ends. The chain joins TRBV7-9 to TRBJ1-4; D uncertain. This clonotype was sampled from an adult with an advanced solid tumor such as melanoma, head and neck, liver or kidney cancer. Sequenced here: CD4+ or CD8+ T cells sorted from blood, sampled in a trial of the OX40 agonist ivuxolimab. In DNA form, the CDR3 reads TGTGCCAGCAGCTTAGGTCCGAGACACCTTAATGAAAAACTGTTTTTT. Translated, it gives CASSLGPRHLNEKLFF.